These T cell receptor beta chains were read from a single sample in a study of T cell clonotyping in hematopoietic cell transplantation. Here immunoSEQ multiplex PCR was the method, and the copy in TCRdb shows in-frame clones only, minus some. This sample has tens of thousands of clones, with 80% to 90% found just once. The sequencing used peripheral blood mononuclear cells, collected before stem cell transplant. These receptor sequences come from a man aged 55-75 years with biphenotypic leukemia. Some clones in this sample may be carry-over from other donors' samples. The CDR3 runs from the conserved cysteine through the conserved F or W. A D gene is named only where the DNA matches it firmly. The size entry is marked missing in some rows and otherwise reads once, few, many or a size class.

V: TRBV9
size: once
J: TRBJ2-5
D: .
CDR3: CASSVGVGRGQETQYF
DNA: TGTGCCAGCAGCGTAGGGGTGGGCAGGGGCCAAGAGACCCAGTACTTC

V: TRBV5-1
size: .
J: TRBJ2-3
D: TRBD2
CDR3: CASSLVTGGGTDTQYF
DNA: TGCGCCAGCAGCTTGGTCACGGGAGGAGGGACAGATACGCAGTATTTT

V: TRBV10-3
size: .
J: TRBJ2-2
D: .
CDR3: CAISESRSVTGELFF
DNA: TGTGCCATCAGTGAGTCGAGGAGCGTCACCGGGGAGCTGTTTTTT

V: TRBV4-2
size: .
J: TRBJ2-5
D: TRBD1
CDR3: CASSQAVRGTGGIETQYF
DNA: TGTGCCAGCAGCCAAGCCGTTCGAGGGACAGGGGGCATAGAGACCCAGTACTTC

V: TRBV11-1
size: .
J: TRBJ2-7
D: .
CDR3: CASSLQVGNTYEQYF
DNA: TGTGCCAGCAGCTTACAGGTAGGAAACACCTACGAGCAGTACTTC

V: TRBV28
size: once
J: TRBJ2-5
D: .
CDR3: CASSQGEETQYF
DNA: TGTGCCAGCAGTCAGGGAGAGGAGACCCAGTACTTC

V: TRBV6-5
size: .
J: TRBJ1-2
D: TRBD1
CDR3: CASREPGQLHGYTF
DNA: TGTGCCAGCAGGGAGCCGGGACAGCTCCATGGCTACACCTTC

V: TRBV28
size: .
J: TRBJ1-5
D: .
CDR3: CATKGGGGQPQHF
DNA: TGTGCCACCAAAGGAGGGGGAGGTCAGCCCCAGCATTTT

V: TRBV4-3
size: .
J: TRBJ2-7
D: .
CDR3: CASSQDRYEQYF
DNA: TGCGCCAGCAGCCAAGATCGCTACGAGCAGTACTTC

V: TRBV7-3
size: .
J: TRBJ2-1
D: .
CDR3: CASSLGRGEQFF
DNA: TGTGCCAGCAGCTTAGGGCGGGGTGAGCAGTTCTTC

V: TRBV5-1
size: .
J: TRBJ2-2
D: .
CDR3: CASSLRQDGSGELFF
DNA: TGCGCCAGCAGTTTAAGACAGGATGGGAGCGGGGAGCTGTTTTTT

V: TRBV4-1
size: .
J: TRBJ2-5
D: TRBD2
CDR3: CASSQETSGLQETQYF
DNA: TGCGCCAGCAGCCAGGAGACTAGCGGGCTTCAAGAGACCCAGTACTTC

V: TRBV18
size: .
J: TRBJ2-7
D: .
CDR3: CASSSLAGTVTYEQYF
DNA: TGTGCCAGCTCATCTTTAGCCGGGACGGTTACTTACGAGCAGTACTTC

V: TRBV28
size: .
J: TRBJ2-3
D: .
CDR3: CASSSAGPTDTQYF
DNA: TGTGCCAGCAGTTCCGCGGGGCCGACCGATACGCAGTATTTT

V: TRBV5-8
size: .
J: TRBJ1-5
D: .
CDR3: CASSHREPNQPQHF
DNA: TGTGCCAGCAGCCACAGGGAGCCGAATCAGCCCCAGCATTTT

V: TRBV6-4
size: .
J: TRBJ1-1
D: .
CDR3: CASSASGNTEAFF
DNA: TGTGCCAGCAGTGCCTCAGGGAACACTGAAGCTTTCTTT

V: TRBV30
size: .
J: TRBJ1-1
D: .
CDR3: CAWDRTNTEAFF
DNA: TGTGCCTGGGACAGGACGAACACTGAAGCTTTCTTT

V: TRBV28
size: .
J: TRBJ2-2
D: .
CDR3: CASSGTRELFF
DNA: TGTGCCAGCAGTGGTACCCGGGAGCTGTTTTTT

V: TRBV10-3
size: .
J: TRBJ2-5
D: TRBD1
CDR3: CAISRRTGETQYF
DNA: TGTGCCATCAGTAGGCGGACAGGGGAGACCCAGTACTTC

V: TRBV7-9
size: .
J: TRBJ2-7
D: .
CDR3: CASSLGGGEKWGYEQYF
DNA: TGTGCCAGCAGCTTGGGAGGGGGCGAGAAATGGGGCTACGAGCAGTACTTC

V: TRBV30
size: .
J: TRBJ1-6
D: .
CDR3: CAWRPSYNSPLHF
DNA: TGTGCCTGGAGGCCCTCCTATAATTCACCCCTCCACTTT

V: TRBV7-8
size: .
J: TRBJ2-7
D: TRBD2
CDR3: CASSLIAGDSYEQYF
DNA: TGTGCCAGCAGCTTAATAGCGGGGGACTCCTACGAGCAGTACTTC

V: TRBV19
size: .
J: TRBJ2-7
D: .
CDR3: CASSTGAASYEQYF
DNA: TGTGCCAGTAGTACGGGTGCTGCCTCCTACGAGCAGTACTTC

V: TRBV10-3
size: .
J: TRBJ2-7
D: TRBD1
CDR3: CAISEGDTGASYEQYF
DNA: TGTGCCATCAGTGAGGGGGATACAGGGGCCTCCTACGAGCAGTACTTC

V: TRBV7-2
size: .
J: TRBJ2-2
D: .
CDR3: CASSSHISSGTGELFF
DNA: TGTGCCAGCAGCTCCCATATTTCAAGCGGGACCGGGGAGCTGTTTTTT

V: TRBV6-5
size: .
J: TRBJ2-1
D: .
CDR3: CASRERDSSYNEQFF
DNA: TGTGCCAGCAGAGAGCGGGACAGCTCCTACAATGAGCAGTTCTTC

V: TRBV11-2
size: .
J: TRBJ1-1
D: .
CDR3: CASSLVPREAFF
DNA: TGTGCCAGCAGCTTAGTTCCCAGGGAAGCTTTCTTT

V: TRBV5-1
size: .
J: TRBJ1-4
D: .
CDR3: CASSLASGAREKLFF
DNA: TGCGCCAGCAGCTTGGCCAGCGGGGCGCGGGAAAAACTGTTTTTT

V: TRBV5-1
size: .
J: TRBJ2-7
D: .
CDR3: CASSYSGLADEQYF
DNA: TGCGCCAGCAGCTATTCGGGCCTAGCCGACGAGCAGTACTTC

V: TRBV7-9
size: once
J: TRBJ2-5
D: .
CDR3: CASSANVGGETQYF
DNA: TGTGCCAGCAGCGCCAATGTGGGAGGCGAGACCCAGTACTTC

V: TRBV28
size: .
J: TRBJ2-5
D: .
CDR3: CASRRTFQETQYF
DNA: TGTGCCAGCAGGAGGACGTTCCAAGAGACCCAGTACTTC

V: TRBV27
size: .
J: TRBJ2-5
D: .
CDR3: CASSPGGYPGETQYF
DNA: TGTGCCAGCAGTCCAGGGGGGTACCCGGGGGAGACCCAGTACTTC

V: TRBV28
size: .
J: TRBJ2-1
D: TRBD2
CDR3: CASSIAGASSYNEQFF
DNA: TGTGCCAGCAGTATAGCGGGGGCGAGCTCCTACAATGAGCAGTTCTTC

V: TRBV5-1
size: .
J: TRBJ2-3
D: .
CDR3: CASSLYTVPDTQYF
DNA: TGCGCCAGCAGCTTGTATACCGTCCCAGATACGCAGTATTTT

V: TRBV5-6
size: .
J: TRBJ2-1
D: TRBD2
CDR3: CASRPPGLAGLRSYNEQFF
DNA: TGTGCCAGCCGCCCACCGGGACTAGCGGGATTACGCTCCTACAATGAGCAGTTCTTC

V: TRBV19
size: once
J: TRBJ2-7
D: .
CDR3: CASTSGGGSYEQYF
DNA: .

V: TRBV11-2
size: .
J: TRBJ2-2
D: .
CDR3: CASSLDPRRATNTGELFF
DNA: TGTGCCAGCAGCTTAGATCCCCGCAGGGCCACGAACACCGGGGAGCTGTTTTTT

V: TRBV30
size: once
J: TRBJ1-1
D: TRBD1
CDR3: CAWRGLGQGEITEAFF
DNA: TGTGCCTGGAGAGGCCTGGGACAGGGCGAAATCACTGAAGCTTTCTTT

V: TRBV15
size: .
J: TRBJ2-1
D: .
CDR3: CATSRGGEQFF
DNA: TGTGCCACCAGCAGAGGGGGTGAGCAGTTCTTC

V: TRBV2
size: .
J: TRBJ2-7
D: TRBD1
CDR3: CASSADRAAYEQYF
DNA: TGTGCCAGCAGTGCGGACAGGGCTGCCTACGAGCAGTACTTC

V: TRBV28
size: .
J: TRBJ1-2
D: .
CDR3: CASTLGRDTSYTF
DNA: TGTGCCAGCACCCTAGGCCGGGACACCTCCTACACCTTC

V: TRBV7-2
size: .
J: TRBJ2-7
D: TRBD2
CDR3: CASSLGPGTSYEQYF
DNA: TGTGCCAGCAGCTTAGGCCCCGGGACTAGCTACGAGCAGTACTTC

V: TRBV28
size: .
J: TRBJ2-7
D: TRBD1
CDR3: CASSFSGGGYEQYF
DNA: TGTGCCAGCAGTTTTTCAGGGGGCGGGTACGAGCAGTACTTC

V: TRBV28
size: .
J: TRBJ2-7
D: .
CDR3: CASSLGTRAEQYF
DNA: TGTGCCAGCAGCCTAGGGACAAGGGCGGAACAGTACTTC

V: TRBV2
size: few
J: TRBJ2-7
D: .
CDR3: CASNLQANGYEQYF
DNA: TGTGCCAGCAACTTACAGGCGAACGGCTACGAGCAGTACTTC

V: TRBV10-3
size: .
J: TRBJ2-1
D: .
CDR3: CAISGAANEQFF
DNA: TGTGCCATCAGTGGGGCGGCCAATGAGCAGTTCTTC

V: TRBV2
size: .
J: TRBJ2-7
D: .
CDR3: CASSYGDTEQYF
DNA: TGTGCCAGCAGTTACGGAGATACCGAGCAGTACTTC

V: TRBV5-1
size: .
J: TRBJ2-2
D: .
CDR3: CASSDARRGVGELFF
DNA: TGCGCCAGCAGCGATGCCCGGCGTGGGGTCGGGGAGCTGTTTTTT

V: TRBV7-2
size: .
J: TRBJ2-7
D: .
CDR3: CASSLSTAMGPYEQYF
DNA: TGTGCCAGCAGCTTATCGACTGCGATGGGACCCTACGAGCAGTACTTC

V: TRBV4-2
size: .
J: TRBJ1-5
D: .
CDR3: CASSRDPYSNQPQHF
DNA: TGTGCCAGCAGTCGAGATCCATATAGCAATCAGCCCCAGCATTTT

V: TRBV5-1
size: once
J: TRBJ2-5
D: .
CDR3: CASSWGGGSQETQYF
DNA: TGCGCCAGCAGCTGGGGTGGCGGGTCCCAAGAGACCCAGTACTTC

V: TRBV7-9
size: once
J: TRBJ2-2
D: .
CDR3: CASSFQRGVTGELFF
DNA: TGTGCCAGCAGCTTCCAAAGGGGAGTCACCGGGGAGCTGTTTTTT

V: TRBV19
size: .
J: TRBJ1-5
D: .
CDR3: CASSTERDANQPQHF
DNA: TGTGCCAGTAGTACCGAACGGGACGCTAATCAGCCCCAGCATTTT

V: TRBV30
size: .
J: TRBJ1-4
D: .
CDR3: CAWSAPGKLFF
DNA: TGTGCCTGGAGTGCTCCGGGAAAACTGTTTTTT

V: TRBV28
size: .
J: TRBJ2-3
D: .
CDR3: CASSPLDGTPRDPDTQYF
DNA: TGTGCCAGCAGTCCTCTGGACGGGACCCCACGGGACCCAGATACGCAGTATTTT

V: TRBV4-1
size: .
J: TRBJ2-7
D: TRBD2
CDR3: CASSQAPTQRESVDEQYF
DNA: TGCGCCAGCAGCCAAGCACCAACCCAGCGGGAGAGCGTGGACGAGCAGTACTTC

V: TRBV5-6
size: medium-sized
J: TRBJ2-7
D: .
CDR3: CASSLVGATYEQYF
DNA: TGTGCCAGCAGCTTGGTAGGGGCGACCTACGAGCAGTACTTC

V: TRBV20-1
size: .
J: TRBJ1-2
D: .
CDR3: CSADQQSGYTF
DNA: TGCAGTGCCGATCAACAGAGTGGCTACACCTTC

V: TRBV2
size: .
J: TRBJ2-1
D: .
CDR3: CASRRSNEQFF
DNA: TGTGCCAGCAGACGCAGCAATGAGCAGTTCTTC

V: TRBV5-6
size: .
J: TRBJ2-2
D: TRBD1
CDR3: CASSLVDRDATGELFF
DNA: TGTGCCAGCAGCTTGGTGGACAGGGATGCCACCGGGGAGCTGTTTTTT